The following is a T cell receptor (beta chain) sequence with its context. This CDR3 is built from 13 residues. Germline assignment: CDR1 MNHNS and CDR2 SASEGT. Trimming removed 0 bases at V and 3 bases at J, with 6 bases between. These data originate in a study of control samples from healthy donors and cancer patients. Some clones are missing from TCRdb's copy, which holds only in-frame ones; the method was immunoSEQ multiplex PCR. Of about 130,000 clones listed, 80% to 95% are singletons. The chain has TRBV6-1 and TRBJ2-7; perhaps TRBD1 as D (5 bases). The receptor was derived from a man aged 18 to 30 in good health. Sequences were obtained from blood. The CDR3 DNA is TGTGCCAGCAGTGAAGCAAGGGGCTACGAGCAGTACGTC. As protein: CASSEARGYEQYV.